This T cell receptor beta chain was recovered during a study of graft-versus-host responses after intestinal transplantation (dated by TCRdb to about 2021). Turning to the overall study: Multivisceral, liver-intestinal, or isolated intestinal transplants were received by the recipients. To identify alloreactive clones, pre-transplant mixed lymphocyte reaction products were sequenced and compared with unstimulated pre-transplant donor and recipient T cells. The cohort enrolled 24 intestinal transplant recipients, one of whom was a retransplant, and a few patients without pretransplant specimens were excluded. Donor T cell macrochimerism was defined as a peak of at least 4% donor T cells among recipient peripheral blood mononuclear cells. Rather than being sequenced by the commercial service, samples from three later patients were sequenced in-house on an Illumina MiSeq and processed with MiXCR. Graft-versus-host and host-versus-graft alloreactive T cell clones were tracked in the graft, circulation and bone marrow after intestinal transplantation using bulk TCR-beta CDR3 sequencing. All recipients received anti-thymocyte globulin induction followed by maintenance tacrolimus and steroids for about three years.

Summary of the overall study and its limitations: GvH clones were detected in recipient bone marrow, and some of these GvH clones were observed earlier in ileal mucosa or blood, consistent with an intestinal mucosal origin. In patients with donor T cell macrochimerism, the allografts had high GvH to HvG T cell clonal ratios. Early after transplant, declines in HvG clones were associated with peak levels of circulating GvH clones. Conclusions were limited by the relatively low number and heterogeneity of intestinal transplant patients.

Libraries were made using the immunoSEQ multiplex PCR assay. For most patients, genomic DNA was isolated with the Qiagen DNeasy Blood and Tissue Kit and sent frozen to Adaptive Biotechnologies for TCR sequencing. For most patients, high-throughput TCR-beta CDR3 sequencing of genomic DNA was performed by Adaptive Biotechnologies. The paper's processing steps were these. Adaptive's ImmunoSEQ software supplied the TCR sequencing data for 15 to 20 patients, while MiXCR and VDJtools were used to process a few other patients. To correct CD4 versus CD8 sorting errors, any sequence found in both subsets at a frequency ratio below 5:1 was removed. CDR3 nucleotide sequences shared between donor and recipient were removed because their origin could not be assigned. To be classed as alloreactive, a clone needed at least 2-fold expansion over unstimulated cells and a minimum CFSE-low frequency of 0.002% (template counts) or 0.001% (read counts). Mappable clones were those detected in sequenced pre-transplant spleen, lymph node, or MLR CFSE-low populations of the donor or recipient. The cumulative frequency of alloreactive clones was calculated as a percentage of all sequences, weighted by copy number. TCRdb re-hosts the immuneACCESS table, in-frame sequences only. Its copies lack some clones; in the studies checked, an unresolved V gene accounts for under half of them, and the cause for the rest is not known. V, J and clone size are those of that table, while D and trimming were read from the DNA. In all, the sample holds over 100,000 clones, and around 94% of those were seen once. The ten biggest clones cover roughly 1.2% of the sample.

The germline V gene gives CDR1 as MNHNS and CDR2 as SASEGT. Taken from cysteine to phenylalanine, the CDR3 has 12 residues. The DNA shown is the 36-base CDR3, in frame from base 1. V lost 6 bases and J lost 7 bases; the stretch between them is 13 bases long. The time point tag for this specimen amounts to: cells obtained before transplantation from donor or recipient. CD3+CD4+ and CD3+CD8+ populations were FACS-sorted from unstimulated pre-transplant donor and recipient cells taken from spleen or lymph nodes. About this clone itself: Its antigen is currently not known. Base qualities were left out, and no much larger clone turns up one base away.

The sequences come from unstimulated CD8+ T cells sorted from spleen or lymph node cells, collected before transplant. This receptor chain uses TRBV6-1 and TRBJ2-7; confidence is insufficient to name the D gene. The TCR was taken from a human donor who was the organ donor for an intestinal transplant. CDR3 sequence: CASSPRGREQYF. The DNA sequence is given as TGTGCCAGCAGCCCTCGAGGTCGGGAGCAGTACTTC.